This is a list of T cell receptor beta chains from one sample in a study of type 1 regulatory T cells. Their recognized antigens are unknown. TCRdb passed the reads through MiXCR, listing each CDR3 protein once. The sample records more than 60,000 distinct CDR3 sequences, over 50% being singletons. Specimen: cultured non-Tr1 T cells, either the whole culture or a sorted T cell fraction (not recorded which). Receptor source: a human donor in good health. The CDR3 runs from the conserved cysteine through the conserved F or W. A D gene is named only where the DNA matches it firmly. Clone size appears in some rows only: once, few, many, or a class for an expanded clone.

v_call,d_call,j_call,clone_size,cdr3_aa,cdr3_nt
TRBV10-3,TRBD1,TRBJ2-3,medium-sized,CAIKGAFSTDTQYF,TGTGCCATCAAGGGGGCGTTTAGCACAGATACGCAGTATTTT
TRBV5-1,TRBD2,TRBJ2-1,-,CASSISLAGAGQGVQFF,TGCGCCAGCAGCATATCACTAGCGGGAGCCGGTCAGGGAGTTCAGTTCTTC
TRBV7-8,-,TRBJ2-1,-,CASRKDRGNEQFF,TGTGCCAGCAGGAAAGACCGAGGTAATGAGCAGTTCTTC
TRBV6-1,TRBD1,TRBJ1-6,-,CASMGQGVNNSPLHF,TGTGCCAGCATGGGACAGGGCGTAAATAATTCACCCCTCCACTTT
TRBV20-1,-,TRBJ1-5,-,CSARTNSNQPQHF,TGCAGTGCTAGGACAAATAGCAATCAGCCCCAGCATTTT
TRBV9,-,TRBJ2-5,once,CASSYGGGSQTQYF,TGTGCCAGCAGCTATGGGGGCGGGAGCCAGACCCAGTACTTC
TRBV7-2,-,TRBJ2-2,-,CASSRDTPGTGELFF,TGTGCCAGCAGCAGAGACACCCCGGGGACCGGGGAGCTGTTTTTT
TRBV19,-,TRBJ2-4,-,CASSREQLAKNIQYF,TGTGCCAGTAGTAGAGAGCAGCTAGCCAAAAACATTCAGTACTTC
TRBV5-1,-,TRBJ2-1,-,CASSPEGVEQFF,TGCGCCAGCAGCCCTGAAGGGGTGGAGCAGTTCTTC
TRBV20-1,TRBD2,TRBJ2-2,-,CSARKDVGRAPTGELFF,TGCAGTGCTAGAAAGGATGTCGGGAGGGCCCCCACCGGGGAGCTGTTTTTT
TRBV12-3/TRBV12-4,TRBD2,TRBJ2-7,-,CASTFAGLAGPREQYF,TGTGCCAGCACTTTCGCCGGACTAGCGGGGCCCCGCGAGCAGTACTTC
TRBV18,TRBD1,TRBJ1-5,-,CASSTLQGGGQPQHF,TGTGCCAGCTCAACCCTTCAAGGGGGCGGTCAGCCCCAGCATTTT
TRBV19,-,TRBJ1-2,-,CASSMLGDGYTF,TGTGCCAGTAGTATGTTGGGCGATGGCTACACCTTC
TRBV19,-,TRBJ2-2,-,CASSIVTGELFF,TGTGCCAGTAGTATAGTAACCGGGGAGCTGTTTTTT
TRBV4-1,TRBD1,TRBJ2-1,many,CASSPPRAGGNNEQFF,TGCGCCAGCAGCCCCCCCCGGGCAGGGGGAAACAATGAGCAGTTCTTC
TRBV4-1,-,TRBJ2-5,few,CASSLYLDGTQYF,TGCGCCAGCAGCCTCTACTTAGACGGGACCCAGTACTTC
TRBV5-1,TRBD2,TRBJ2-3,-,CASSSLTSGSTDTQYF,TGCGCCAGCAGCTCCTTGACTAGCGGGAGCACAGATACGCAGTATTTT
TRBV7-2,TRBD1,TRBJ1-4,-,CASSLTGTTNEKLFF,TGTGCCAGCAGCTTGACAGGGACAACTAATGAAAAACTGTTTTTT
TRBV10-2,-,TRBJ1-2,few,CASSESNRGSYGYTF,TGCGCCAGCAGTGAGTCGAATCGGGGGAGCTATGGCTACACCTTC
TRBV11-2,TRBD1,TRBJ2-1,-,CASRDRQGEYNEQFF,TGTGCCAGCAGAGACAGACAGGGTGAATACAATGAGCAGTTCTTC
TRBV12-3/TRBV12-4,-,TRBJ2-1,-,CASGSRDSSFF,TGTGCCAGCGGCTCCCGGGACTCGTCGTTCTTC
TRBV20-1,-,TRBJ2-5,-,CSARAPLETQYF,TGCAGTGCTAGAGCACCCCTAGAGACCCAGTACTTC
TRBV12-3/TRBV12-4,-,TRBJ1-1,-,CASIRRSLNTEAFF,TGTGCCAGCATTCGCAGGAGCCTGAACACTGAAGCTTTCTTT
TRBV28,-,TRBJ2-3,-,CASSPVGTQYF,TGTGCCAGCAGCCCCGTTGGTACGCAGTATTTT
TRBV6-1,-,TRBJ1-2,-,CASSEWGDAYGYTF,TGTGCCAGCAGTGAATGGGGGGATGCCTATGGCTACACCTTC
TRBV7-9,TRBD2,TRBJ2-1,-,CASSLEAGEAEQFF,TGTGCCAGCAGCTTAGAGGCGGGAGAGGCTGAGCAGTTCTTC
TRBV7-8,-,TRBJ2-7,-,CASSQTVGRSYEQYF,TGTGCCAGCAGCCAGACTGTGGGGCGGTCCTACGAGCAGTACTTC
TRBV6-1,-,TRBJ1-4,-,CASRSKTVGNEKLFF,TGTGCCAGCAGAAGCAAGACAGTGGGTAATGAAAAACTGTTTTTT
TRBV7-6,-,TRBJ1-2,few,CASSPPGINYGYTF,TGTGCCAGCAGCCCCCCGGGTATTAACTATGGCTACACCTTC
TRBV9,TRBD2,TRBJ2-3,few,CASSVGTSGRWGTDTQYF,TGTGCCAGCAGCGTGGGGACTAGCGGGAGGTGGGGCACAGATACGCAGTATTTT
TRBV5-5,-,TRBJ2-2,once,CASSPSRGSGELFF,TGTGCCAGCAGCCCGAGTCGAGGGTCCGGGGAGCTGTTTTTT
TRBV9,TRBD2,TRBJ2-3,-,CASSSGLVGADTQYF,TGTGCCAGCAGCTCGGGACTAGTGGGCGCAGATACGCAGTATTTT
TRBV24-1,-,TRBJ2-7,-,CATSDESGYEQYF,TGTGCCACCAGTGACGAGTCAGGTTACGAGCAGTACTTC
TRBV5-1,-,TRBJ2-3,-,CASSLVAPTDTQYF,TGCGCCAGCAGCTTGGTAGCGCCCACAGATACGCAGTATTTT
TRBV29-1,-,TRBJ2-5,-,CSVAGGPETQYF,TGCAGCGTTGCTGGGGGGCCGGAGACCCAGTACTTC
TRBV6-1,-,TRBJ2-3,-,CASNQRGASTDTQYF,TGTGCCAGCAACCAGAGGGGGGCTAGCACAGATACGCAGTATTTT
TRBV12-3/TRBV12-4,TRBD1,TRBJ1-2,-,CASSPSGGTYGYTF,TGTGCCAGCAGTCCATCAGGGGGCACCTATGGCTACACCTTC
TRBV29-1,TRBD2,TRBJ2-7,-,CSVLPLAGDAQYF,TGCAGCGTCCTGCCGCTAGCGGGAGATGCGCAGTACTTC
TRBV7-9,-,TRBJ2-1,-,CASSLINEQFF,TGTGCCAGCAGCTTAATCAATGAGCAGTTCTTC
TRBV20-1,-,TRBJ2-7,few,CSSRTPLGYEQYF,TGCAGTTCTCGGACTCCTCTTGGATACGAGCAGTACTTC
TRBV6-1,-,TRBJ2-3,-,CASRVTRDTDTQYF,TGTGCCAGCAGGGTGACTAGGGACACAGATACGCAGTATTTT
TRBV20-1,-,TRBJ2-3,-,CSAREVADTQYF,TGCAGTGCCCGAGAAGTGGCGGATACGCAGTATTTT
TRBV7-2,-,TRBJ2-7,-,CASSSGLQGYEQYF,TGTGCCAGCAGCTCGGGACTCCAGGGGTACGAGCAGTACTTC
TRBV6-1,-,TRBJ2-3,once,CASSARGGPTGTDTQYF,TGTGCCAGCAGCGCCAGAGGAGGGCCGACGGGCACAGATACGCAGTATTTT
TRBV10-3,-,TRBJ2-5,-,CAISGSEQETQYF,TGTGCCATCAGTGGATCGGAACAAGAGACCCAGTACTTC
TRBV20-1,TRBD2,TRBJ2-1,-,CSASGRAINEQFF,TGCAGTGCTAGCGGGAGGGCCATCAATGAGCAGTTCTTC
TRBV3-1,-,TRBJ2-3,-,CASGVTDTQYF,TGTGCCAGCGGGGTCACAGATACGCAGTATTTT
TRBV4-3,-,TRBJ2-7,-,CASSLPRDPYEQYF,TGTGCCAGCAGCCTACCCCGGGACCCCTACGAGCAGTACTTC
TRBV7-8,TRBD2,TRBJ2-1,-,CASSPWTSRNNEQFF,TGTGCCAGCAGCCCTTGGACTAGCCGGAACAATGAGCAGTTCTTC
TRBV20-1,TRBD1,TRBJ1-1,-,CSARFLPGQGPGAEAFF,TGCAGTGCTAGGTTTTTGCCGGGACAGGGCCCGGGGGCTGAAGCTTTCTTT
TRBV28,-,TRBJ2-7,few,CASRDGTSSYEQYF,TGTGCCAGCCGAGACGGGACGAGCTCCTACGAGCAGTACTTC
TRBV24-1,TRBD2,TRBJ2-1,few,CATSELGAGQQFF,TGTGCCACCAGTGAATTAGGAGCGGGACAGCAGTTCTTC
TRBV11-2,-,TRBJ1-6,-,CASSLDFRWSPLHF,TGTGCCAGCAGCTTAGATTTCCGGTGGTCACCCCTCCACTTT
TRBV11-2,-,TRBJ2-2,-,CASSLVSVLSGELFF,TGTGCCAGCAGCTTAGTCTCGGTTCTATCCGGGGAGCTGTTTTTT
TRBV27,-,TRBJ2-1,-,CASSLRTVGSYNEQFF,TGTGCCAGCAGTTTAAGGACTGTCGGGTCCTACAATGAGCAGTTCTTC
TRBV7-2,-,TRBJ2-7,-,CASSLVAYEQYF,TGTGCCAGCAGCTTAGTGGCCTACGAGCAGTACTTC
TRBV7-2,-,TRBJ2-7,once,CASSLGLGYEQYF,TGTGCCAGCAGCTTAGGACTGGGCTACGAGCAGTACTTC
TRBV7-9,-,TRBJ2-5,-,CASSFFTEQETQYF,TGTGCCAGCAGCTTCTTTACAGAGCAAGAGACCCAGTACTTC
TRBV5-5,-,TRBJ1-1,-,CASSLVQGRYTEAFF,TGTGCCAGCAGCTTGGTTCAGGGGAGGTACACTGAAGCTTTCTTT
TRBV5-1,TRBD1,TRBJ2-1,-,CASSLVQGAGNEQFF,TGCGCCAGCAGCTTGGTACAGGGGGCGGGTAATGAGCAGTTCTTC